The clone carrying this T cell receptor beta chain was detected only a few times. Its antigen is not identified. During construction of the library, unique molecular identifiers were attached to individual cDNA molecules for quantitative, reproducible TCR counting. As originally analysed: Samples ranged from about 23,224 to 690,600 TCRs, with a median of approximately 91,000. TCRdb called the RACE reads again in MiXCR, with one record for every CDR3 protein. The V and J calls, along with clone size, are taken from TCRdb and not from the paper's own processing. Here the sample spans 60,000 to 80,000 distinct CDR3 sequences, about 6% being singletons. The sample belongs to a study of human T cells and chemical hapten exposure. Points from the study as a whole: Those TCRs sitting above 1 in 1000 frequency stayed the same with DPC sensitization.

Documented time point: healthy volunteer bleed at 6 weeks. Total RNA was isolated from unfractionated whole blood. V gave up 2 bases and J gave up 0 bases; unmatched junction bases: 5. Germline lookup yields CDR1 MDHEN and CDR2 SYDVKM. The CDR3 has 18 residues. The clonotype originates from a female donor in good health. Some clones in this sample may be carry-over from other donors' samples. Sequenced input: whole blood. V gene TRBV28 combines with J gene TRBJ2-1, with 12 bases that match TRBD2. CDR3 sequence reads: CASSLVGLAGSSYNEQFF. The CDR3 nucleotides are TGTGCCAGCAGTTTAGTTGGACTAGCGGGGAGCTCCTACAATGAGCAGTTCTTC.